The 11 T cell receptor beta chains presented below share a single source sample, sequenced in a study of shared clonotypes between healthy human individuals. Clones were read by immunoSEQ multiplex PCR, and TCRdb kept only the in-frame ones, dropping some. The data contain over 2 million clones, roughly 90% of them seen just once; the ten biggest clones take up approximately 0.41%. The material sequenced was naive CD4+ T cells from PBMCs. Documented subset: CD45RA+ positively selected. All receptors derive from a young man in good health. Some clones in this sample may be carry-over from other donors' samples.

This chain links TRBV5-1 with TRBJ1-2, with TRBD1 matching over 9 bases. V trimming: 4 bases; J trimming: 7 bases; junction bases outside the gene matches: 8. Germline-derived CDR1 and CDR2 are SGHRS and YFSETQ. The CDR3 sequence is 14 residues long. This CDR3 is CASSRNQQGAGYTF. In nucleotides, the CDR3 is TGCGCCAGCAGCCGAAACCAACAGGGGGCTGGCTACACCTTC.

The gene calls are TRBV30 and TRBJ1-4; D is uncertain. The CDR3 is 11 residues long. Germline values: CDR1 GTSNPN, CDR2 SVGIG (reference sequence). Between the trimmed V and J ends, which lost 2 bases and 5 bases, there was a span of 3 bases. The chain's CDR3 is CAWSRNEKLFF. In DNA form, the CDR3 reads TGTGCCTGGAGTCGAAATGAAAAACTGTTTTTT.

The rearrangement uses TRBV11-2 and TRBJ1-4; weak D call: TRBD1 (5 bases). The germline V gene has CDR1 SGHAT and CDR2 FQNNGV. The CDR3 runs to 14 residues. The V and J ends lost 3 bases and 11 bases respectively, with 16 bases between them. CDR3 coding DNA: TGTGCCAGCAGCTTCAGGGAGGGGATTAGGAAACTGTTTTTT. This translates into CASSFREGIRKLFF. Using reference TRBV11-2 and TRBJ1-4 for the parts outside the CDR3, the full variable domain is EAGVAQSPRYKIIEKRQSVAFWCNPISGHATLYWYQQILGQGPKLLIQFQNNGVVDDSQLPKDRFSAERLKGVDSTLKIQPAKLEDSAVYLCASSFREGIRKLFFGSGTQLSVL.

This chain connects TRBV9 to TRBJ1-3; unclear D gene. V lost 7 bases to trimming and J lost 3 bases, with 11 bases between them. The CDR3 has 13 amino acids. Germline loops: CDR1 SGDLS, CDR2 YYNGEE. CDR3 loop: CASGGWGGNTIYF. In DNA form, the CDR3 reads TGTGCCAGCGGCGGGTGGGGTGGAAACACCATATATTTT.

V usage is TRBV18 and J usage is TRBJ2-1; TRBD1 is a possible D gene (7 bases). Deletions cut 3 bases from V and 4 bases from J, with 13 bases between. In germline, CDR1 is KGHSH, CDR2 LQKENI. CDR3 size: 15 residues. Written as DNA, the CDR3 is TGTGCCAGCTCACCCGCGGGACAGAGTTACAATGAGCAGTTCTTC. As protein: CASSPAGQSYNEQFF.

A note on this clone: The junction does not match germline at one end; this may be a read error. The chain links TRBV5-4 to TRBJ2-1; D gene uncertain. Germline CDR1 and CDR2: SGHNT and YYREEE (reference sequence). This CDR3 is 13 amino acids long. In nucleotides, the CDR3 is TGTGCCAGCAGCTCGAACTCCCACAATGAGCAGTTCTTC. As protein: CASSSNSHNEQFF.

The V gene is TRBV4-1, the J gene TRBJ1-3; no clear D. The germline CDR1 and CDR2 sequences are MGHRA and YSYEKL. V was pared by 1 base and J by 4 bases, with 20 bases between. The CDR3 is 18 amino acids. The DNA for the CDR3 is TGCGCCAGCAGCCAAGGACGGCTTAGAGGACCGGCAGGAAACACCATATATTTT. Translated, it gives CASSQGRLRGPAGNTIYF.

V usage is TRBV12-2 and J usage is TRBJ2-6; the D segment call TRBD1 is taken from the table without a DNA check. TRBV12-2 is designated a pseudogene. The CDR3 sequence is 19 residues long. CDR3 DNA: TGCGCAAGTCGCTTAGTCAATCTAGGAGAGGGGGCTGGGGCCAACGTCCTGACTTTC. Its protein is CASRLVNLGEGAGANVLTF.

This CDR3 reads CASSSSPGRGNQPQHF. In DNA, the CDR3 is TGTGCCAGCAGTTCCTCCCCAGGGAGGGGCAATCAGCCCCAGCATTTT. The chain carries TRBV28 and TRBJ1-5; possible D gene TRBD1, 5 bases. Germline-derived CDR1 and CDR2 are MDHEN and SYDVKM. V was cut by 4 bases and J by 2 bases, with 15 bases left in between. CDR3 length: 16 amino acids.

This clone occurred once. This sequence joins TRBV6-6 and TRBJ1-5; D is possibly TRBD1 (5 bases). Trimming stripped 5 bases from V and 9 bases from J, with 20 bases between. Per the germline V gene, CDR1 is MNHNY and CDR2 is SVGAGI (reference sequence). This CDR3 has 15 amino acids. The CDR3 sequence: CASSPGTVLLGPQHF. The DNA for the CDR3 is TGTGCCAGCAGTCCCGGGACGGTCCTATTGGGGCCCCAGCATTTT.

As concerns this clone: The sample carries other DNA sequences with the same CDR3. The chain joins TRBV5-4 to TRBJ1-3; no clear D gene. The length of the CDR3 is 15 residues. Trimming removed 0 bases from V and 0 bases from J, with 7 bases in between. The germline CDR1 and CDR2 sequences are SGHNT and YYREEE (reference sequence). The CDR3 here is CASSLDPSSGNTIYF. CDR3 nucleotide sequence: TGTGCCAGCAGCTTGGACCCGAGCTCTGGAAACACCATATATTTT.